A single sample is the source of the 10 T cell receptor beta chains below, sequenced in a study of cytomegalovirus exposure and HLA in healthy donors. Both 60 Vbeta primers and 13 Jbeta primers went into the PCR. Only in-frame clones appear in the TCRdb table, and some are missing; sequencing was by immunoSEQ multiplex PCR. The data hold some 140,000 clones, with over 65% observed a single time. Material: PBMCs. The source is a female donor in good health and CMV-seropositive.

The chain uses TRBV5-6 and TRBJ2-7; TRBD2 might be the D (5 bases). The CDR3 sequence is 15 residues long. The V end lost 2 bases, the J end lost 2 bases, and 14 bases lay between the germline ends. Germline V gene data show CDR1 as SGHDT and CDR2 as YYEEEE. The DNA of the CDR3 is TGTGCCAGCAGCTTCGGGCTAGCTCCCACCTACGAGCAGTACTTC. Protein sequence: CASSFGLAPTYEQYF.

The rearrangement joins TRBV19 to TRBJ1-1; D not resolved. Trimming removed 2 bases from V and 6 bases from J, with 13 bases in between. The germline V gene has CDR1 LNHDA and CDR2 SQIVND (reference sequence). The CDR3 extends over 14 amino acids. This CDR3 is CASSISWGVAEAFF. CDR3 sequence (DNA): TGTGCCAGTAGTATATCGTGGGGAGTTGCTGAAGCTTTCTTT.

This clone has just one count. This chain uses TRBV10-2 with TRBJ1-2; 10 bases are shared with TRBD1. The V segment lost 7 bases and the J segment 5 bases; nucleotides outside the gene matches: 4. This CDR3 is built from 13 residues. Per the germline V gene, CDR1 is WSHSY and CDR2 is SAAADI. CDR3 in amino acids: CASNRGQGYGYTF. The CDR3 DNA reads as TGCGCCAGCAATCGGGGACAGGGGTATGGCTACACCTTC.

The chain employs TRBV2 and TRBJ2-2; D unclear. Trimming cost V 5 bases and J 6 bases, with 7 bases left between them. From germline, CDR1 is SNHLY and CDR2 FYNNEI. This CDR3 has 12 residues. The CDR3 here is CASSLDSGELFF. DNA for the CDR3: TGTGCCAGCAGTCTAGATTCCGGGGAGCTGTTTTTT.

This chain joins TRBV11-2 and TRBJ1-2; 7 bases fit TRBD1. Germline assignment: CDR1 SGHAT and CDR2 FQNNGV. The CDR3 runs to 17 residues. The V segment lost 5 bases and the J segment 4 bases; nucleotides outside the gene matches: 16. CDR3 DNA: TGTGCCAGCAGCCATAGACAGGGTAGTGCGGTACCCTATGGCTACACCTTC. Residues: CASSHRQGSAVPYGYTF. Complete variable domain (other parts from reference TRBV11-2 and TRBJ1-2): EAGVAQSPRYKIIEKRQSVAFWCNPISGHATLYWYQQILGQGPKLLIQFQNNGVVDDSQLPKDRFSAERLKGVDSTLKIQPAKLEDSAVYLCASSHRQGSAVPYGYTFGSGTRLTVV.

V usage is TRBV28 and J usage is TRBJ2-3, with D tentatively TRBD2 (7 bases). This CDR3 has 14 amino acids. Trimming removed 2 bases from V and 4 bases from J, with 10 bases in between. Germline V gives CDR1 MDHEN, CDR2 SYDVKM. The CDR3 is CASSLEGGPDTQYF. The DNA of the CDR3 is TGTGCCAGCAGTTTAGAGGGGGGGCCAGATACGCAGTATTTT.

This chain connects TRBV2 to TRBJ1-1; D gene uncertain. The CDR3 has 12 amino acids. Germline V CDR1 and CDR2: SNHLY, FYNNEI. The V end was cut by 10 bases, the J end by 4 bases, with 13 bases between. CDR3 nucleotide sequence: TGTGCCACCGCGGGTACGGGCACTGAAGCTTTCTTT. Translating it yields CATAGTGTEAFF.

The J gene is TRBJ2-2, the V gene TRBV4-2; a possible D gene is TRBD2 (5 bases). This CDR3 comprises 15 residues. V dropped 2 bases and J dropped 1 base, with 8 bases sitting between them. Germline loops: CDR1 LGHNA, CDR2 YNFKEQ. CDR3 residues: CASSQSGMNTGELFF. The CDR3 DNA reads TGTGCCAGCAGCCAATCGGGGATGAACACCGGGGAGCTGTTTTTT.

This clone has more than one count but fewer than ten. This chain links TRBV7-2 with TRBJ2-7; TRBD1 matches at 7 bases. CDR3 size: 14 residues. After removal of 2 bases from V and 5 bases from J, the junction contained 6 bases not matched to a gene. Germline V gene lookup returns CDR1 SGHTA and CDR2 FQGNSA. Here the CDR3 DNA reads TGTGCCAGCAGCTTATTCGACAGGGTCGACGAGCAGTACTTC. Protein product: CASSLFDRVDEQYF.

J is TRBJ2-5 and V is TRBV2; 7 bases line up with TRBD1. The J call may be incorrect, as the DNA end agrees better with TRBJ2-7. CDR1 and CDR2 (germline): SNHLY, FYNNEI. The CDR3 loop spans 14 amino acids. Here the CDR3 reads CASGKRDSSLEQYF. In DNA, the CDR3 is TGTGCCAGCGGGAAAAGGGACAGCTCCCTCGAGCAGTACTTC.